Sequencing of this T cell receptor (beta chain) was carried out in a study of T cell changes during pregnancy in multiple sclerosis. Here immunoSEQ multiplex PCR was the method, and the copy in TCRdb shows in-frame clones only, minus some. Of 80,000 to 100,000 clones in the sample, approximately 90% were seen once. The CDR3 runs 15 residues. The V and J ends lost 4 bases and 1 base respectively, with 13 bases between them. CDR1 and CDR2 from the germline V gene are SEHNR and FQNEAQ (reference sequence). This clonotype was sampled from a female donor in good health, enrolled as a control in a pregnancy study. This sample comprised peripheral blood, obtained in the second trimester of pregnancy. This chain joins TRBV7-9 and TRBJ1-2; a weak D match, TRBD1 (6 bases). The CDR3 DNA reads TGTGCCAGCAGCTCCCGGACAGCGATTAACTATGGCTACACCTTC. It translates to CASSSRTAINYGYTF.